Shown below are 29 T cell receptor beta chains from a single sample sequenced in a study of T cell changes during pregnancy in multiple sclerosis. Measured with immunoSEQ multiplex PCR; TCRdb has only the in-frame clones, and not every one. The profile shows about 69,000 clones, 70% to 90% of them singletons. The sample consisted of peripheral blood, taken before pregnancy. Receptors originate from a female donor with multiple sclerosis, enrolled in a pregnancy study.

This rearrangement joins TRBV19 to TRBJ1-4; D uncertain. V dropped 5 bases and J dropped 0 bases, with 10 bases sitting between them. The germline CDR1 and CDR2 sequences are LNHDA and SQIVND (reference sequence). The CDR3 extends over 15 amino acids. The CDR3 reads CASSGPSATNEKLFF. In DNA, the CDR3 is TGTGCCAGTAGTGGCCCAAGTGCAACTAATGAAAAACTGTTTTTT.

In its sample, this clone was seen once. The chain links TRBV7-2 to TRBJ2-1; TRBD2 agrees at 12 bases. The germline gives CDR1 SGHTA, CDR2 FQGNSA. V shed 3 bases and J 5 bases; nucleotides not matched to a gene: 2. The CDR3 is made up of 15 amino acids. In nucleotides, the CDR3 is TGTGCCAGCAGCTTTAGGACTAGCGGGAACAATGAGCAGTTCTTC. Residues: CASSFRTSGNNEQFF.

The gene calls are TRBV11-2 and TRBJ1-1; no clear D. This CDR3 comprises 14 residues. V dropped 3 bases and J dropped 3 bases, with 11 bases sitting between them. The germline gives CDR1 SGHAT, CDR2 FQNNGV. CDR3 sequence: CASSFHRSYTEAFF. The CDR3 nucleotides are TGTGCCAGCAGCTTTCACAGATCCTACACTGAAGCTTTCTTT. The entire variable domain, with the rest obtained from reference TRBV11-2 and TRBJ1-1, is as follows: EAGVAQSPRYKIIEKRQSVAFWCNPISGHATLYWYQQILGQGPKLLIQFQNNGVVDDSQLPKDRFSAERLKGVDSTLKIQPAKLEDSAVYLCASSFHRSYTEAFFGQGTRLTVV.

This clone has only one observation. The chain joins TRBV7-3 to TRBJ2-5; D remains unclear. The CDR3 is made up of 15 amino acids. V dropped 3 bases and J dropped 2 bases, with 13 bases sitting between them. Per germline, CDR1 SGHTA and CDR2 FQGTGA. CDR3 residues: CASSLSGYSQETQYF. For the CDR3, the DNA is TGTGCCAGCAGCTTGTCCGGGTATAGTCAAGAGACCCAGTACTTC.

This clone was recorded once. The chain employs TRBV29-1 and TRBJ2-3, with 12 bases that match TRBD1. The CDR3 runs 17 residues. Germline CDR1 and CDR2: SQVTM and ANQGSEA. The junction had 15 bases not matched to a gene; V was cut back by 5 bases and J by 6 bases. CDR3 nucleotide sequence: TGCAGCGTTCTCTCCAGGGGGGGACAGGGGGCTCTGGATACGCAGTATTTT. Its translation: CSVLSRGGQGALDTQYF.

This chain links TRBV19 with TRBJ1-6, with D uncertain. Trimming took 3 bases from V and 7 from J, leaving 4 bases between them. The CDR3 covers 12 residues. Germline V lookup: CDR1 LNHDA, CDR2 SQIVND (reference sequence). The CDR3 nucleotides are TGTGCCAGTAGTATCGGGAATTCACCCCTCCACTTT. It encodes CASSIGNSPLHF.

V is TRBV19 and J is TRBJ1-2; D remains ambiguous. Germline values: CDR1 LNHDA, CDR2 SQIVND (reference sequence). V lost 1 base and J lost 0, with 12 bases in between. The CDR3 runs to 16 residues. The CDR3 DNA is TGTGCCAGTAGTATAGGGTCCGTCGGAGCTAACTATGGCTACACCTTC. Its translation is CASSIGSVGANYGYTF. The complete variable domain, with remaining parts taken from reference TRBV19 and TRBJ1-2, reads DGGITQSPKYLFRKEGQNVTLSCEQNLNHDAMYWYRQDPGQGLRLIYYSQIVNDFQKGDIAEGYSVSREKKESFPLTVTSAQKNPTAFYLCASSIGSVGANYGYTFGSGTRLTVV.

This chain joins TRBV5-1 and TRBJ2-1, with 8 nucleotides matching TRBD2. The CDR3 has 17 residues. CDR1 and CDR2 from the germline V gene are SGHRS and YFSETQ. The V and J ends lost 2 bases and 8 bases, in that order; junction bases with no gene match: 15. The chain's CDR3 is CASSLTVPRGRFDEQFF. DNA of the CDR3: TGCGCCAGCAGCTTAACCGTGCCTCGCGGGAGGTTCGATGAGCAGTTCTTC.

The chain combines TRBV6-1 with TRBJ2-1; 9 nucleotides agree with TRBD2. This CDR3 contains 15 residues. V was clipped by 4 bases and J by 3 bases; unmatched bases: 4. Germline-derived CDR1 and CDR2 are MNHNS and SASEGT. The CDR3 here is CASSVEAGGYNEQFF. As DNA, the CDR3 is TGTGCCAGCAGTGTTGAAGCGGGAGGCTACAATGAGCAGTTCTTC.

J is TRBJ1-4 and V is TRBV6-4; D possibly corresponds to TRBD1 (5 bases). The germline CDR1 and CDR2 sequences are MRHNA and SNTAGT. The CDR3 extends over 13 amino acids. Trimming removed 10 bases at V and 10 bases at J, with 19 bases between. The CDR3 DNA is TGTGCCATGCGCCCAGGGAAAGAAGGAAAACTGTTTTTT. It specifies CAMRPGKEGKLFF.

The chain links TRBV9 to TRBJ2-3, with 8 bases lining up with TRBD2. The V and J ends lost 0 bases and 5 bases, in that order; junction bases with no gene match: 8. The CDR3 covers 16 residues. CDR1 is SGDLS, CDR2 YYNGEE, per germline. The CDR3 loop is CASSVAERGHRDTQYF. In DNA, the CDR3 is TGTGCCAGCAGCGTAGCGGAGCGGGGGCATAGAGATACGCAGTATTTT.

The chain carries TRBV7-9 and TRBJ1-1; D is possibly TRBD1 (5 bases). The length of the CDR3 is 15 residues. V shed 5 bases and J shed 1 base, with 14 bases lying between them. Germline loops: CDR1 SEHNR, CDR2 FQNEAQ (reference sequence). CDR3 protein: CASSPRQPGNTEAFF. The CDR3 nucleotides are TGTGCCAGCAGCCCTCGACAGCCAGGGAACACTGAAGCTTTCTTT.

The chain joins TRBV29-1 to TRBJ1-4; perhaps TRBD1 as D (6 bases). Germline V CDR1 and CDR2: SQVTM, ANQGSEA. V dropped 8 bases and J dropped 1 base, with 20 bases sitting between them. The CDR3 has 16 residues. CDR3 sequence (DNA): TGCAGCATCCTAGGAGGGGGGGGGCTAACTAATGAAAAACTGTTTTTT. Translation gives CSILGGGGLTNEKLFF.

This chain joins TRBV30 and TRBJ2-1; D is perhaps TRBD2 (6 bases). CDR3 length equals 12 residues. Germline CDR1 and CDR2: GTSNPN and SVGIG (reference sequence). V dropped 1 base and J dropped 8 bases, with 9 bases sitting between them. Here the CDR3 DNA reads TGTGCCTGGAGTGGGGGGGTTCATGAGCAGTTCTTC. It specifies CAWSGGVHEQFF.

This chain uses TRBV27 with TRBJ2-1, with D unclear. The CDR3 is 12 residues long. V lost 8 bases, J lost 0 bases, and 5 bases lay in between. Germline V gives CDR1 MNHEY, CDR2 SMNVEV (reference sequence). The CDR3 sequence: CASWSSYNEQFF. CDR3 DNA: TGTGCCAGCTGGAGCTCCTACAATGAGCAGTTCTTC.

V gene TRBV5-1 combines with J gene TRBJ1-1; 7 positions match TRBD1. The V and J ends lost 3 bases and 1 base, in that order; junction bases with no gene match: 6. The CDR3 covers 15 residues. Germline lookup yields CDR1 SGHRS and CDR2 YFSETQ. CDR3 protein: CASSSPDRSNTEAFF. In nucleotides, the CDR3 is TGCGCCAGCAGCTCCCCGGACAGGTCGAACACTGAAGCTTTCTTT.

The genes are TRBV7-7 and TRBJ2-7, with 9 bases lining up with TRBD1. V shed 5 bases and J 2 bases; nucleotides not matched to a gene: 7. In germline, CDR1 is SSHAT, CDR2 FNYEAQ (reference sequence). The CDR3 runs to 15 residues. The CDR3, as DNA: TGTGCCAGCAGCCAGGGACAGGGAGGGGCCTACGAGCAGTACTTC. Its translation is CASSQGQGGAYEQYF.

This clone was found a few times. The V call is TRBV2, the J call TRBJ1-1, with D uncertain. The CDR3 spans 12 residues. CDR1 is SNHLY, CDR2 FYNNEI, per germline. V was pared by 6 bases and J by 6 bases, with 11 bases between. CDR3 amino acids: CASRLTLSEAFF. The CDR3 DNA reads TGTGCCAGCAGACTGACACTCTCTGAAGCTTTCTTT.

For the CDR3, the DNA is TGTGCCAGCAGCTTGGGTGGTCCCGGCTACGAGCAGTACTTC. Translating gives CASSLGGPGYEQYF. The genes are TRBV5-7 and TRBJ2-7; D is uncertain. TRBV5-7 is flagged as an ORF with uncertain function. The length of the CDR3 is 14 residues. Trimming cost V 0 bases and J 3 bases, with 10 bases left between them.

In its sample, this clone was seen once. The chain recombines TRBV30 with TRBJ2-7; D may be TRBD1 (5 bases). Trimming took off 0 bases at V and 6 bases at J, with 12 bases between the two ends. The CDR3 length is 13 residues. CDR1 is GTSNPN and CDR2 is SVGIG in the germline V gene (reference sequence). This CDR3 reads CAWSVWQGSEQYF. As DNA, the CDR3 is TGTGCCTGGAGTGTTTGGCAGGGCTCCGAGCAGTACTTC. The whole variable domain, remainder taken from reference TRBV30 and TRBJ2-7, is SQTIHQWPATLVQPVGSPLSLECTVEGTSNPNLYWYRQAAGRGLQLLFYSVGIGQISSEVPQNLSASRPQDRQFILSSKKLLLSDSGFYLCAWSVWQGSEQYFGPGTRLTVT.

This chain uses TRBV4-3 with TRBJ1-2; 11 positions agree with TRBD1. Germline CDR1 and CDR2: LGHNA and YSLEER. The CDR3 covers 17 residues. After removal of 0 bases from V and 4 bases from J, the junction contained 7 bases not matched to a gene. The CDR3 loop reads CASSQDPRTGGPYGYTF. The CDR3 nucleotides read TGCGCCAGCAGCCAAGATCCCCGGACAGGGGGCCCCTATGGCTACACCTTC.

CDR3 DNA: TGTGCCAGCAGCTGGACAGGGACCAGCAATTCACCCCTCCACTTT. Its translation is CASSWTGTSNSPLHF. The chain has TRBV5-6 and TRBJ1-6, with 8 bases that match TRBD1. CDR1 SGHDT and CDR2 YYEEEE come from the germline V gene. Trimming cost V 3 bases and J 7 bases; bases outside gene matches: 6. CDR3 length equals 15 residues.

This clone came up a few times. The chain uses TRBV19 and TRBJ1-5, with a possible D match to TRBD1 (6 bases). CDR1 LNHDA and CDR2 SQIVND come from the germline V gene (reference sequence). This CDR3 is 12 amino acids long. The ends were cut back, 5 bases at V and 9 bases at J, with 11 bases in the middle. In nucleotides, the CDR3 is TGTGCCAGTAGTGGACAGAGGGGGCCCCAGCATTTT. It translates to CASSGQRGPQHF.

The rearrangement joins TRBV5-6 to TRBJ2-4, with TRBD2 matching over 8 bases. Germline values: CDR1 SGHDT, CDR2 YYEEEE. This CDR3 spans 19 amino acids. With V trimmed by 2 bases and J by 0 bases, 13 bases remained unmatched. The CDR3 sequence is CASSFVSGGALLAKNIQYF. For the CDR3, the DNA is TGTGCCAGCAGCTTTGTGAGCGGGGGCGCCCTACTAGCCAAAAACATTCAGTACTTC.

The gene calls are TRBV7-9 and TRBJ1-3, with a tentative D call TRBD1 (6 bases). This CDR3 spans 17 amino acids. The ends were cut back, 0 bases at V and 4 bases at J, with 16 bases in the middle. Germline CDR1 SEHNR, CDR2 FQNEAQ (reference sequence). The CDR3 sequence is CASSLARQATAGNTIYF. For the CDR3, the DNA is TGTGCCAGCAGCTTAGCACGACAGGCGACGGCGGGAAACACCATATATTTT.

V is TRBV7-6 and J is TRBJ2-1; 11 positions match TRBD2. V shed 8 bases, J shed 1 base, and the junction held 7 bases outside the gene matches. Germline V CDR1 and CDR2: SGHVS, FNYEAQ. CDR3 length: 16 amino acids. CDR3 amino acids: CASLPWTSGSYNEQFF. In DNA form, the CDR3 reads TGTGCCAGCCTCCCGTGGACTAGCGGGTCCTACAATGAGCAGTTCTTC. The full variable domain, with the rest looked up from reference TRBV7-6 and TRBJ2-1, is GAGVSQSPRYKVTKRGQDVALRCDPISGHVSLYWYRQALGQGPEFLTYFNYEAQQDKSGLPNDRFSAERPEGSISTLTIQRTEQRDSAMYRCASLPWTSGSYNEQFFGPGTRLTVL.

The chain carries TRBV9 and TRBJ2-1; possible D gene TRBD2, 5 bases. This CDR3 spans 15 amino acids. Trimming left V 0 bases short and J 8 bases short, with 15 bases between. Per the germline V gene, CDR1 is SGDLS and CDR2 is YYNGEE. CDR3 sequence reads: CASSVEGLASDEQFF. The CDR3 DNA sequence: TGTGCCAGCAGCGTAGAAGGACTGGCCTCGGATGAGCAGTTCTTC.

The table lists this clone with a count of one. The chain couples TRBV29-1 to TRBJ2-7; TRBD1 might be the D (6 bases). The CDR3 has 16 residues. Per the germline V gene, CDR1 is SQVTM and CDR2 is ANQGSEA. V was trimmed by 6 bases and J by 2 bases, leaving 23 bases between them. CDR3 sequence reads: CSVNKRGQNYTYEQYF. CDR3 sequence (DNA): TGCAGCGTCAATAAACGTGGACAGAACTACACCTACGAGCAGTACTTC.

The V and J genes are TRBV9 and TRBJ2-3; D may be TRBD2 (6 bases). Trimming stripped 0 bases from V and 0 bases from J, with 17 bases between. CDR3 length equals 18 residues. Germline lookup yields CDR1 SGDLS and CDR2 YYNGEE. CDR3 amino acids: CASSVADMGGTSTDTQYF. The CDR3 DNA sequence: TGTGCCAGCAGCGTAGCTGATATGGGCGGGACTAGCACAGATACGCAGTATTTT.